This T cell receptor beta chain comes out of a study of human T cells and chemical hapten exposure. Overall study: In the sensitization step, 2% DPC was placed on 2 cm by 2 cm of upper inner arm skin. Study-wide results and limits: TCRs exceeding a frequency of 1 in 1000 stayed unchanged under DPC sensitization.

CDR1 and CDR2 from the germline V gene are SGHTA and FQGNSA. This CDR3 has 15 amino acids. The ends lost 4 bases at V and 8 bases at J; junction bases unmatched: 8. Note on this clonotype: Its antigen is still unknown.

Time point meaning: patch test 1, 2 weeks after DPC sensitization. As to treatment: therapeutic diphenylcyclopropenone sensitization with weekly scalp DPC. At patch-test visits, sampling came before the patch test. MiXCR, run by TCRdb on the RACE reads, gives a single entry per CDR3 protein. The sample lists approximately 82,000 distinct CDR3 sequences; 12% were seen once. The sequenced sample was whole blood, obtained in connection with sensitization to the hapten diphenylcyclopropenone (DPC). This rearrangement joins TRBV7-2 to TRBJ1-4, with 9 positions matching TRBD1. The clonotype originates from an older woman with alopecia areata. Some clones in this sample may be carry-over from other donors' samples. The CDR3 DNA follows: TGTGCCAGCAGCTCCTACAGGGGGCGGGAGGAAAAACTGTTTTTT. Its translation: CASSSYRGREEKLFF. Complete variable domain (other parts from reference TRBV7-2 and TRBJ1-4): GAGVSQSPSNKVTEKGKDVELRCDPISGHTALYWYRQSLGQGLEFLIYFQGNSAPDKSGLPSDRFSAERTGGSVSTLTIQRTQQEDSAVYLCASSSYRGREEKLFFGSGTQLSVL.